Listed below are T cell receptor beta chains from one sample, sequenced in a study of T cells in localized non-small cell lung cancer. Generated by immunoSEQ multiplex PCR, the TCRdb table keeps only in-frame clones and is missing some. The sample has some 25,000 clones; about 86% are singletons. Sequencing used peripheral blood, obtained before any cancer treatment. The receptors originated from a female donor older than 55 with stage I lung adenocarcinoma. Both conserved end residues are part of each CDR3. A D gene is named only where the DNA matches it firmly. The listing skips clone size in some rows; elsewhere it reads once, few, many or a size class.

TRBJ1-2,.,TRBV2,TRBD1,TGTGCCAGCAGCGCCCGGACAGGGGGCTCTATAGGTGGCTACACCTTC,CASSARTGGSIGGYTF
TRBJ1-2,once,TRBV7-8,TRBD1,TGTGCCAGCAGCTTAACTGGACAGGGGGCGTCGGTCTATGGCTACACCTTC,CASSLTGQGASVYGYTF
TRBJ2-1,.,TRBV11-3,TRBD2,TGTGCCAGCAGCTTAGTGAGCGGGACGATCTACAATGAGCAGTTCTTC,CASSLVSGTIYNEQFF
TRBJ1-3,.,TRBV29-1,.,TGCAGCGTAGAAGCGATGGCACCCCGAAACACCATATATTTT,CSVEAMAPRNTIYF
TRBJ1-2,.,TRBV29-1,.,TGCAGCGTTGAGCGAAACTATGGCTACACCTTC,CSVERNYGYTF
TRBJ1-4,few,TRBV9,.,TGTGCCAGCAGCGCTACCCCTGTGGGGGGAGGTGAAAAACTGTTTTTT,CASSATPVGGGEKLFF
TRBJ1-4,.,TRBV5-6,.,TGTGCCAGCAGACCTACCGACGGGAGTCAACTGTTTTTT,CASRPTDGSQLFF
TRBJ2-1,.,TRBV6-1,TRBD2,TGTGCCAGCAGTGATTGGGCGGGGGGCCCCTACAATGAGCAGTTCTTC,CASSDWAGGPYNEQFF
TRBJ1-5,.,TRBV4-1,.,TGCGCCAGCAGCCAAGAAAGGATGACAGAGAAGAATCAGCCCCAGCATTTT,CASSQERMTEKNQPQHF
TRBJ1-2,.,TRBV6-5,.,TGTGCCAGCAGCCGGCAGGGGTTATATGGCTACACCTTC,CASSRQGLYGYTF
TRBJ1-2,.,TRBV30,.,TGTGCCTGGAGTGTCGGCAGGGCGGGGGTATATGGCTACACCTTC,CAWSVGRAGVYGYTF
TRBJ2-1,.,TRBV6-4,.,TGTGCCAGCAGTGGGCTCGGGAATGAGCAGTTCTTC,CASSGLGNEQFF
TRBJ1-1,few,TRBV2,.,TGTGCCAGCAGTGATGGCGGACCAAACACTGAAGCTTTCTTT,CASSDGGPNTEAFF
TRBJ1-3,.,TRBV7-3,.,TGTGCCAGCAGCTTATTAAAGTGTTCTGGAAACACCATATATTTT,CASSLLKCSGNTIYF
TRBJ2-3,once,TRBV11-2,.,TGTGCCAGCAGCTTACCGAGCACAGATACGCAGTATTTT,CASSLPSTDTQYF
TRBJ1-4,once,TRBV4-1,TRBD1,TGCGCCAGCAGCCAAGCCCAGGGGGCCTTCAGTGAAAAACTGTTTTTT,CASSQAQGAFSEKLFF
TRBJ2-5,.,TRBV11-2,TRBD2,TGTGCCAGCAGCTCAAGGACTAGCGGCCGCCAAGAGACCCAGTACTTC,CASSSRTSGRQETQYF
TRBJ2-1,.,TRBV6-5,TRBD2,TGTGCCAGCAGACCAGGACTAGCGGACTACAATGAGCAGTTCTTC,CASRPGLADYNEQFF
TRBJ1-4,.,TRBV2,TRBD1,TGTGCCAGCGTGGACAGGGAGGAAAAACTGTTTTTT,CASVDREEKLFF
TRBJ1-2,.,TRBV6-5,.,TGTGCCAGCAGTTACATTACCGGGCAGGGAATCTATGGCTACACCTTC,CASSYITGQGIYGYTF
TRBJ2-3,.,TRBV2,.,TGTGCCAGCAAGGGGGGGGGAAGGGATACGCAGTATTTT,CASKGGGRDTQYF
TRBJ1-2,.,TRBV6-5,.,TGTGCCAGCAGGCCGCCCGGGGGCAAAAACTATGGCTACACCTTC,CASRPPGGKNYGYTF
TRBJ1-1,few,TRBV9,.,TGTGCCAGCAGCAAGAGTGGCGGGAACACTGAAGCTTTCTTT,CASSKSGGNTEAFF
TRBJ1-1,.,TRBV19,.,TGTGCCAGTACCCAGACATTAATCAACACTGAAGCTTTCTTT,CASTQTLINTEAFF
TRBJ2-2,.,TRBV5-6,.,TGTGCCAGCAGTGCGCGGGGTGGTAGATGGAGCGGGGAGCTGTTTTTT,CASSARGGRWSGELFF
TRBJ2-7,.,TRBV14,TRBD1,TGTGCCAGCAGCCCCAGACAGGGGGGGTACTACGAGCAGTACTTC,CASSPRQGGYYEQYF
TRBJ2-2,.,TRBV7-6,TRBD2,TGTGCCAGCAGCCCAAAACCGAGCGGGACCAACACCGGGGAGCTGTTTTTT,CASSPKPSGTNTGELFF
TRBJ1-5,.,TRBV2,TRBD1,TGTGCCAGCAGCATACAGGGGACAGGGAATCAGCCCCAGCATTTT,CASSIQGTGNQPQHF
TRBJ2-7,.,TRBV2,.,TGTGCCAGCACCCGCTACGCCTCCTACGAGCAGTACTTC,CASTRYASYEQYF